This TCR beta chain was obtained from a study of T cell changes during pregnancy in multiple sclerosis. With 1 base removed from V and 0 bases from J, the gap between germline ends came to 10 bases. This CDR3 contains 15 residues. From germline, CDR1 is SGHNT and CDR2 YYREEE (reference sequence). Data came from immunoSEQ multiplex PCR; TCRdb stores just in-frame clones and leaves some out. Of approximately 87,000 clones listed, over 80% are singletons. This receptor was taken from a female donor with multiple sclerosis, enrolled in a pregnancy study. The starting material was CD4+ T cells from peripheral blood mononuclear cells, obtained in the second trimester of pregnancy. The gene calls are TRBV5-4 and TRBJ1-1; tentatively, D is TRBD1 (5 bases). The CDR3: CASSLPQGVNTEAFF. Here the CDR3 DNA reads TGTGCCAGCAGCTTGCCGCAGGGCGTGAACACTGAAGCTTTCTTT.